The rows below give T cell receptor beta chains drawn from one sample of a study of T cell responses to AZD1222 COVID-19 vaccine. Profiling relied on immunoSEQ multiplex PCR, and the TCRdb table lists in-frame clones only, not all of them. The repertoire has roughly 120,000 clones, about 88% of them found once; the top ten carry 7.5% to 8%. The sequencing here drew on peripheral blood, taken on day 0 of AZD1222 vaccination. These receptors all come from an adult in good health. Both conserved end residues are trimmed from each CDR3. The order of the fields is J gene, V gene, CDR3 length, CDR3 protein.

j_call: TRBJ2-1
v_call: TRBV6-2/TRBV6-3
cdr3_length: 14
cdr3_aa: ASSSVSGEAYNEQF

j_call: TRBJ1-2
v_call: TRBV7-9
cdr3_length: 14
cdr3_aa: ASSLQEAGGGYGYT

j_call: TRBJ1-3
v_call: TRBV28
cdr3_length: 13
cdr3_aa: ASSLGVFSGNTIY

j_call: TRBJ2-1
v_call: TRBV6-5
cdr3_length: 13
cdr3_aa: ASSYGTGSYNEQF

j_call: TRBJ1-1
v_call: TRBV10-1
cdr3_length: 13
cdr3_aa: ASKDRSRPNTEAF

j_call: TRBJ1-2
v_call: TRBV19
cdr3_length: 12
cdr3_aa: ASSIRQGDYGYT

j_call: TRBJ2-1
v_call: TRBV3-1/TRBV3-2
cdr3_length: 18
cdr3_aa: ASSQDRPLAGGPSYNEQF

j_call: TRBJ1-2
v_call: TRBV5-1
cdr3_length: 11
cdr3_aa: ASSLVEAEGYT

j_call: TRBJ2-7
v_call: TRBV3-1/TRBV3-2
cdr3_length: 13
cdr3_aa: ASSQAGEQGYEQY

j_call: TRBJ2-7
v_call: TRBV30
cdr3_length: 14
cdr3_aa: AWTPAGALPSYEQY

j_call: TRBJ2-7
v_call: TRBV6-5
cdr3_length: 11
cdr3_aa: AIRPSGRNEQY

j_call: TRBJ2-2
v_call: TRBV2
cdr3_length: 11
cdr3_aa: ASSGEYTGELF

j_call: TRBJ1-3
v_call: TRBV19
cdr3_length: 10
cdr3_aa: ASRTGGNTIY

j_call: TRBJ2-7
v_call: TRBV2
cdr3_length: 13
cdr3_aa: ASSDSRTGYYEQY

j_call: TRBJ1-3
v_call: TRBV7-2
cdr3_length: 14
cdr3_aa: ASSLEAGSSGNTIY

j_call: TRBJ2-7
v_call: TRBV19
cdr3_length: 13
cdr3_aa: ASSTTGGSLIEQY

j_call: TRBJ2-1
v_call: TRBV4-1
cdr3_length: 13
cdr3_aa: ASSQVPPGTNEQF

j_call: TRBJ1-2
v_call: TRBV6-4
cdr3_length: 11
cdr3_aa: ASSDGGTYGYT

j_call: TRBJ1-3
v_call: TRBV27
cdr3_length: 11
cdr3_aa: ASSFDPGNTIY

j_call: TRBJ1-3
v_call: TRBV27
cdr3_length: 14
cdr3_aa: ASSEEDRGDGNTIY

j_call: TRBJ1-6
v_call: TRBV7-2
cdr3_length: 12
cdr3_aa: ASSRGRDISPLH

j_call: TRBJ1-6
v_call: TRBV28
cdr3_length: 12
cdr3_aa: ASTPTQIRSSLH

j_call: TRBJ1-1
v_call: TRBV19
cdr3_length: 11
cdr3_aa: ASSISMSTEAF

j_call: TRBJ1-4
v_call: TRBV29-1
cdr3_length: 11
cdr3_aa: SAYTGANEKLF

j_call: TRBJ2-7
v_call: TRBV28
cdr3_length: 11
cdr3_aa: ASSSAGGDEQY

j_call: TRBJ1-5
v_call: TRBV27
cdr3_length: 12
cdr3_aa: ASREGRSNQPQH